This T cell receptor beta chain appears in the sequencing data of a study of response to subunit inactivated influenza vaccine. V was trimmed by 5 bases and J by 6 bases, leaving 22 bases between them. The CDR3 has 17 amino acids. CDR1 and CDR2 (germline): SEHNR, FQNEAQ (reference sequence). Note on this clonotype: The antigen remains undetermined.

TCRdb recomputed calls from the RT-PCR reads with MiXCR, one row per CDR3 protein. The sample has 500,000 to 600,000 distinct CDR3 sequences; roughly 10% are singletons. Study conclusions and caveats: The authors offered the suggestion that each seasonal influenza vaccination recruits few new T cells.

The V gene is TRBV7-9, the J gene TRBJ2-2; D is possibly TRBD1 (6 bases). The TCR was taken from a man aged 45 to 65 who received an inactivated influenza vaccine. The specimen comprised PBMCs from blood, sampled on the day of vaccination. CDR3 residues: CASSLIFGQGKSGELFF. The CDR3 bases are TGTGCCAGCAGCCTTATCTTTGGGCAGGGGAAGTCCGGGGAGCTGTTTTTT.